This TCR beta chain derives from a study of cytomegalovirus exposure and HLA in healthy donors. PCR employed 60 Vbeta and 13 Jbeta primers. Sequencing was performed with immunoSEQ multiplex PCR; in TCRdb, only in-frame clones are kept and a portion is missing. The sample includes about 200,000 clones, 82% seen only once; the top ten take about 0.1%. There are 13 residues in the CDR3. CDR1 and CDR2 from the germline V gene are PRHDT and FYEKMQ (reference sequence). Trimming at V came to 6 bases and at J to 6 bases, leaving 8 bases not matched to a gene. Unrecorded immune exposures were likely, despite nominal health at sampling.

V gene TRBV13 combines with J gene TRBJ2-7, with 7 bases aligning to TRBD1. The sample was PBMCs. This TCR was sampled from a boy aged 2-15 years in good health and CMV-seronegative. CDR3 sequence: CASRRQGVGEQYF. In DNA form, the CDR3 reads TGTGCCAGCAGACGACAGGGTGTGGGCGAGCAGTACTTC.